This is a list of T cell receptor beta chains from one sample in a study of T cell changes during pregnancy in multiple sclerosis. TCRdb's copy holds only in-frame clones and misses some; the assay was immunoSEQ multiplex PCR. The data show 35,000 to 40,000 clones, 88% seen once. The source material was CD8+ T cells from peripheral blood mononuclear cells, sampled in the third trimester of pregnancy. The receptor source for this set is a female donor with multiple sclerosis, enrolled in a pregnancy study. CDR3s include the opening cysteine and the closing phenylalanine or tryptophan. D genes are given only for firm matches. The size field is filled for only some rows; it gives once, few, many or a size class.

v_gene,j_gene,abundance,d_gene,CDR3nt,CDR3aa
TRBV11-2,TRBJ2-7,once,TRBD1,TGTGCCAGCAGCTTAGGGCCCGGGACAGGGATCTACGAGCAGTACTTC,CASSLGPGTGIYEQYF
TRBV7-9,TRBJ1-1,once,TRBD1,TGTGCCAGCAGACCCAGGGGGGCGCGGAACACTGAAGCTTTCTTT,CASRPRGARNTEAFF
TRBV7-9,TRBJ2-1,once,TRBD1,TGTGCCAGCAGCCCATCACAGGGGTTGTACAATGAGCAGTTCTTC,CASSPSQGLYNEQFF
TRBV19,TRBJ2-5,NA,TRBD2,TGTGCCGTTGGGCGGGAGAACCAAGAGACCCAGTACTTC,CAVGRENQETQYF
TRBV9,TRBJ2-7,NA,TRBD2,TGTGCCAGCAGCGCCAGCGGGGGCCTTACCTACGAGCAGTACTTC,CASSASGGLTYEQYF
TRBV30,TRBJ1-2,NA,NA,TGTGCCTGGACCCCCGGGAGCTATGGCTACACCTTC,CAWTPGSYGYTF
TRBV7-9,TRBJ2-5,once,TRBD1,TGTGCCAGCAGCTTAGTAGGGGGCCTGGAGACCCAGTACTTC,CASSLVGGLETQYF
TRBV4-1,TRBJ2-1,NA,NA,TGCGCCAGCAGCCAAGCCCCTGTATCTGTCAATGAGCAGTTCTTC,CASSQAPVSVNEQFF
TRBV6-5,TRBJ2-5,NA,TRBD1,TGTGCCAGCAGTTTCGGACAGGGAGAGGGAGAGACCCAGTACTTC,CASSFGQGEGETQYF
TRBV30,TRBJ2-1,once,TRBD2,TGTGCCTGGATTGGTCCTAGCGGGGGGGCAAGAGAGCAGTTCTTC,CAWIGPSGGAREQFF
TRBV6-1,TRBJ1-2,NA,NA,TGTGCCAGCAGTGTCCAGGCCCACTATGGCTACACCTTC,CASSVQAHYGYTF
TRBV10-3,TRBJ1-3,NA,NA,TGTGCCATCAGTGAGTCGGGGGCGAGTCCTGGAAACACCATATATTTT,CAISESGASPGNTIYF
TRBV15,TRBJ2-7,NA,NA,TGTGCCACCAGCAGAGGTGTAACGGGAGCCTACGAGCAGTACTTC,CATSRGVTGAYEQYF
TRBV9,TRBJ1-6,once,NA,TGTGCCAGCAGCGTAGACATGGGGCCGGCACCCCTCCACTTT,CASSVDMGPAPLHF
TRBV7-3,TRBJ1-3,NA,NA,TGTGCCAGCAGCTTACAGGGAAACTCTGGAAACACCATATATTTT,CASSLQGNSGNTIYF
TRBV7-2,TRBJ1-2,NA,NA,TGTGCCAGCAGCTTAGGAGGGGAGGGGACTAACTATGGCTACACCTTC,CASSLGGEGTNYGYTF
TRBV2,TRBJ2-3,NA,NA,TGTGCCACCCCCCCGGAGGGGCAGGGAGCAGATACGCAGTATTTT,CATPPEGQGADTQYF
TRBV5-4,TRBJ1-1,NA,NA,TGTGCCAGCAGCCCACCTGACGGGGGTAGGACTGAAGCTTTCTTT,CASSPPDGGRTEAFF
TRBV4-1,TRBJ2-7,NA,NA,TGCGCCAGCAGCCTAGGGGGGGCCCGCTGGGAGCAGTACTTC,CASSLGGARWEQYF
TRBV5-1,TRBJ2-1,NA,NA,TGCGCCAGCGGTTACAGGGGTTCGAGGCGGGGTGTTCATCATACACAGTTCTTC,CASGYRGSRRGVHHTQFF
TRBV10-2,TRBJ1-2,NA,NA,TGCGCCAGCAGTGAGAGTTGGAGATCCGTCTATGGCTACACCTTC,CASSESWRSVYGYTF
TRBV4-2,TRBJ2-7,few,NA,TGTGCCAGCAGCCAAGATGTGGGGGGGGCCACTTACGAGCAGTACTTC,CASSQDVGGATYEQYF
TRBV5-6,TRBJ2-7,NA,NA,TGTGCCAGCAGCTTACAGACACCGTACGAGCAGTACTTC,CASSLQTPYEQYF
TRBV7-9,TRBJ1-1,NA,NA,TGTGCCAGCAGCTTAGGGGGGGCTGAAGCTTTCTTT,CASSLGGAEAFF
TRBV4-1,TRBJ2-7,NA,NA,TGCGCCAGCAGCCGAGGCAGAGAATCCTACGAGCAGTACTTC,CASSRGRESYEQYF
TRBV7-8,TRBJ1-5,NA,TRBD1,TGTGCCAGCAGCTTAGAGGGACAGAGCAATCAGCCCCAGCATTTT,CASSLEGQSNQPQHF
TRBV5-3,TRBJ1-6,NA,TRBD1,TGTGCCAGAAGACGACTCTTAACCGGGACAGCGGGTGTGCGGGACTATTCACCCCTCCACTTT,CARRRLLTGTAGVRDYSPLHF
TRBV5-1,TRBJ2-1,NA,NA,TGCGCCAGCAGCTTGCGGTCGGGTTACAATGAGCAGTTCTTC,CASSLRSGYNEQFF
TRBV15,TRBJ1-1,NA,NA,TGTGCCACCAGCAGAGGCAGGGGCCCCGCGGCTTTCTTT,CATSRGRGPAAFF